This T cell receptor (beta chain) was captured in a study of control samples from healthy donors and cancer patients. Here immunoSEQ multiplex PCR was the method, and the copy in TCRdb shows in-frame clones only, minus some. The data show roughly 130,000 clones, approximately 95% seen once. The CDR3 sequence is 16 residues long. CDR1 and CDR2 from the germline V gene are LGHDT and YNNKEL (reference sequence). As to this clone: At one end the junction does not follow the germline gene, possibly because of a read error.

The chain employs TRBV3-1 (or the pseudogene TRBV3-2) and TRBJ2-5; 8 bases match TRBD1. The sequencing sample was made of blood. The source of this sequence is a man aged 25-45 years in good health. CDR3 loop: CASRQGYRQGLETQYF. DNA of the CDR3: TGTGCCAGCAGACAAGGGTATAGACAGGGGTTGGAGACCCAGTACTTC.